This T cell receptor (beta chain) was recorded in a study of blood T cell repertoires in COVID-19 (dated by TCRdb to 2018 to 2021). Regarding the research as a whole: Samples from collaborators originated in the United States, Italy and Spain and spanned both the acute and convalescent phases of COVID-19. Sample metadata almost always included a de-identified subject ID, COVID-19 status, age in years and sex. Subjects who had been exposed to COVID-19, were actively infected with it, or had recovered from it provided the deeply sampled blood TCRbeta repertoires that made up the dataset. The repertoires were released in a freely available public database meant as a resource for research on the immune response to SARS-CoV-2. Where available, HLA class I and class II types were taken from metadata supplied by the sample provider and were not determined by assay-based typing. The material from the prospective study consisted of cDNA or gDNA derived from T cells, B-cell-depleted T cells, or PBMCs. Samples came from the ongoing ImmuneRACE study (first 160 participants) plus 1,254 subjects from 6 global collaborators.

TCRbeta CDR3 regions were amplified from genomic DNA by means of the immunoSEQ Assay, a bias-controlled multiplex PCR. The original pipeline was this. Nucleated cell counts per sample were estimated from amplification of reference gene primers within the assay. To quantify the absolute abundance of each unique TCRbeta CDR3 rearrangement, sequence reads were collapsed and filtered. For each sample, productive Simpson clonality was calculated as the square root of Simpson's diversity index across productive rearrangements. TCRdb took over this immuneACCESS table, retaining in-frame rearrangements with V and J assigned. Such tables are incomplete; in checked studies, under half of the missing clones stem from an unresolved V gene, and the remainder is unexplained. The V and J calls and clone size come from that table; D and trimming were worked out from the DNA. The sample data list 95,000 to 150,000 clones, and about 70% of these were observed just once. In total, the top ten clones hold more than 5.5% of the sample.

Each collaborating institution followed its own protocols to collect whole blood in K2EDTA tubes. Collaborator samples were shipped for TCRbeta analysis as frozen whole blood, isolated PBMCs, or DNA extracted from either sample type. This clone was found once. Its antigen is unknown. No base qualities exist here, and no much larger clone lies one base off it. The junction carries 5 bases between V and J, which are trimmed by 3 bases and 6 bases respectively. The CDR1 and CDR2 encoded by the germline V gene (reference sequence) are LGHDT and YNNKEL. The CDR3 covers 12 residues, taking in both the cysteine and the phenylalanine. Left in the record is the CDR3 DNA by itself, 36 bases read in frame from the first base. Overall study outcomes, separate from this receptor: The quantity of clinical and demographic metadata differed by source and by participant and was supplied without curation.

The sequence is built from TRBV3-1 (or the pseudogene TRBV3-2) and TRBJ2-2, with the D gene not confidently named. The clonotype was recovered from a man in his sixties with acute or convalescent COVID-19. The sequencing sample was made of peripheral blood. At the DNA level, the sequence is TGTGCCAGCAGCCATCTTTCCGGGGAGCTGTTTTTT. Its protein product is CASSHLSGELFF.